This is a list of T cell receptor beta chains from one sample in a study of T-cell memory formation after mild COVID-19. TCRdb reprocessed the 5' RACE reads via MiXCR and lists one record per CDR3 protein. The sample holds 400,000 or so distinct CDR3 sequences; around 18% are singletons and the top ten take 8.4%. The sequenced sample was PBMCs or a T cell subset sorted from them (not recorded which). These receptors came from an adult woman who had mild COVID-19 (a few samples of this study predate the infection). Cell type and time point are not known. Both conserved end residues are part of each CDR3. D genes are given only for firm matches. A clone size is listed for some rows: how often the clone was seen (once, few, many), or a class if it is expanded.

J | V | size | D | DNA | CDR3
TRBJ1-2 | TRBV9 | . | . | TGTGCCAGCAGCGGACCAGGCGATGGCTACACCTTC | CASSGPGDGYTF
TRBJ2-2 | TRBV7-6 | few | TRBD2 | TGTGCCAGCAGACTACTGGGTAGCGGGAGTACCGGGGAGCTGTTTTTT | CASRLLGSGSTGELFF
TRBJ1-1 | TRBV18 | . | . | TGTGCCAGCTCACAAAATACCAGGAGGGGGACTGAAGCTTTCTTT | CASSQNTRRGTEAFF
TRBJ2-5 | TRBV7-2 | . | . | TGTGCCAGCAGCTTATCAGGGTTGGAGACCCAGTACTTC | CASSLSGLETQYF
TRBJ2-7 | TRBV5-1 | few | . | TGCGCCAGCAGCCTATCCCAGGGGACAATCTACGAGCAGTACTTC | CASSLSQGTIYEQYF
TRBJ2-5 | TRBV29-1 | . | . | TGCAGCGTTGCGGGGCAGGGTCAAGAGACCCAGTACTTC | CSVAGQGQETQYF
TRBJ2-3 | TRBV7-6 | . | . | TGTGCCAGCAGCTTAGAAGTAGCCACAGATACGCAGTATTTT | CASSLEVATDTQYF
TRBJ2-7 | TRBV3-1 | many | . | TGTGCCAGCAGCCCCGAGGGTTTAAGCTCCTACGAGCAGTACTTC | CASSPEGLSSYEQYF
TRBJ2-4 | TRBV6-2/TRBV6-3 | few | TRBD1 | TGTGCCAGCAGTCCCGACAGGGGGGGAAACATTCAGTACTTC | CASSPDRGGNIQYF
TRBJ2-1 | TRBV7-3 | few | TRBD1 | TGTGCCAGCAGTTGGACAGGGGGTAGGAATGAGCAGTTCTTC | CASSWTGGRNEQFF
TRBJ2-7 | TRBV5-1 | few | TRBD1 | TGCGCCAGCAGTTTAACAGGACAGGTGAACTCCTACGAGCAGTACTTC | CASSLTGQVNSYEQYF
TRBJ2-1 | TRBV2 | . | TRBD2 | TGTGCCAGCAGTGGTATTAGCGGGAGCTCCTACAATGAGCAGTTCTTC | CASSGISGSSYNEQFF
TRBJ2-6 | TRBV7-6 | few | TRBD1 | TGTGCCAGCAGCTTATCCGGGACAGCTGGGGCCAACGTCCTGACTTTC | CASSLSGTAGANVLTF
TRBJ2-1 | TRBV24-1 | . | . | TGTGCCACCAGTGATCCGGGTAAGGGGGGGTTCAATGAGCAGTTCTTC | CATSDPGKGGFNEQFF
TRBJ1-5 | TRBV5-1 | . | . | TGCGCCAGCAGCAAGGACAGTGTAAATCAGCCCCAGCATTTT | CASSKDSVNQPQHF
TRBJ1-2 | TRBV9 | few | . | TGTGCCAGCAGCGTACCCGGACGTCTCTATGGCTACACCTTC | CASSVPGRLYGYTF
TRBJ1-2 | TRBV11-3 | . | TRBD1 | TGTGCCAGCAGCTTGAACAGGGGGGTAAACTATGGCTACACCTTC | CASSLNRGVNYGYTF
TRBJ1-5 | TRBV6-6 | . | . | TGTGCCAGCAGTCCCGGGACCACAATTGCGCCCCAGCATTTT | CASSPGTTIAPQHF
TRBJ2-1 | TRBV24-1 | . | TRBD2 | TGTGCCACCAGTTCAGGACTAGGGCTATACAATGAGCAGTTCTTC | CATSSGLGLYNEQFF
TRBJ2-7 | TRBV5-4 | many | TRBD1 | TGTGCCAGCAGCTTGATGGGACAGGGGGCGAGTTACGAGCAGTACTTC | CASSLMGQGASYEQYF
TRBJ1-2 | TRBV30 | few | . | TGTGCCTGGAGCATAGGGATTAACTATGGCTACACCTTC | CAWSIGINYGYTF
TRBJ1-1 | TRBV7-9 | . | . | TGTGCCAGCACCTTAGCAGTAAACACTGAAGCTTTCTTT | CASTLAVNTEAFF
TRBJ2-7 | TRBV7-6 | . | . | TGTGCCAGCAGCTTAGAGGACAGCTACGAGCAGTACTTC | CASSLEDSYEQYF
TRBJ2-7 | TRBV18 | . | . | TGTGCCAGCTCACCACCGCGGAACGAGCAGTACTTC | CASSPPRNEQYF
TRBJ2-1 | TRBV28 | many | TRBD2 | TGTGCCAGCAGTGGACTAGCGTCCTTCAAGAGCTCCTACAATGAGCAGTTCTTC | CASSGLASFKSSYNEQFF
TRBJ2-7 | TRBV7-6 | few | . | TGTGCCAGCAGCTTAGCCCTGGACACCACCTACGAGCAGTACTTC | CASSLALDTTYEQYF
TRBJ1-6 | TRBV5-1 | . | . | TGCGCCAGCAGCTTGGGAGCCGGGACGGCTAATTCACCCCTCCACTTT | CASSLGAGTANSPLHF
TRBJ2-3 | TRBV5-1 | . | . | TGCGCCAGCAGCTTTACAGGCGACCCTTTCACAGATACGCAGTATTTT | CASSFTGDPFTDTQYF
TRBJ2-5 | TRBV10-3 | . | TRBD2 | TGTGCCATCAGCGCTAGCGGGGGGGCCGTCGAGACCCAGTACTTC | CAISASGGAVETQYF
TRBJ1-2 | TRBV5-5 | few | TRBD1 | TGTGCCAGCAGCTCGACGGTAACAGGGGATACGAACTATGGCTACACCTTC | CASSSTVTGDTNYGYTF
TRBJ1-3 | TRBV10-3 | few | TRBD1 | TGTGCCACCACGTCCGGACAGGCGGGAAACACCATATATTTT | CATTSGQAGNTIYF
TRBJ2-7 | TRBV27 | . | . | TGTGCCAGCAGTTTATCGGGTCTTTGGGACGAGCAGTACTTC | CASSLSGLWDEQYF
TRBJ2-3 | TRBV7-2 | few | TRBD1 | TGTGCCAGCAGCCCAGGGGGATCCGGCACAGATACGCAGTATTTT | CASSPGGSGTDTQYF
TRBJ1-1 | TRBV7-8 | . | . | TGTGCCAGCAGCCTGAGCGTACGGACTGAAGCTTTCTTT | CASSLSVRTEAFF
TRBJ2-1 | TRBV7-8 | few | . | TGTGCCAGCAGCCCCGGGACACCGGATAATGAGCAGTTCTTC | CASSPGTPDNEQFF
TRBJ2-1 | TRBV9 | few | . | TGTGCCAGCAGCGTAGCTGTCCGACTAGGCCACGGCAATGAGCAGTTCTTC | CASSVAVRLGHGNEQFF